Below, 19 T cell receptor beta chains from the same sample are listed, as sequenced in a study of T cells in women clearing cervical HPV infection. TCRdb keeps only in-frame clones here, not all; method: immunoSEQ multiplex PCR. This sample's table reports 30,000 to 35,000 clones. Sequences were obtained from blood buffy coat. The receptors here all came from a woman between 18 and 75 years old with a cervical HPV16 infection that either progressed to CIN3+ or cleared (not recorded which).

Regarding this clone: The CDR3 goes on 3 residues after the read ends, and that part is filled in from the germline J gene. The chain recombines TRBV7-3 with TRBJ2-6, with a possible D match to TRBD2 (5 bases). Trimming took off 3 bases at V and 0 bases at J, with 9 bases between the two ends. The CDR3 loop spans 16 amino acids. Germline V CDR1 and CDR2: SGHTA, FQGTGA. This CDR3 is CASSFYGVSGANVLTF. CDR3 DNA (partial): TGTGCCAGCAGCTTTTACGGGGTCTCTGGGGCCAACGTC.

The CDR3 DNA, read in part, is TGTGCCAGCAGTTACTCGAGAGGAGGGCCCACTGAA. This gives the protein CASSYSRGGPTE. The entire CDR3 sequence reads CASSYSRGGPTEAFF. The rearrangement uses TRBV6-2 or TRBV6-3 and TRBJ1-1; no reliable D call. Sequencing ends 3 residues short of the CDR3 end; the germline J gene provides the rest. Trimming cost V 0 bases and J 4 bases, with 12 bases left between them. The CDR3 length is 15 residues. CDR1 and CDR2 from the germline V gene are MNHEY and SVGEGT.

With regard to this clone: Coverage ceases 3 residues before the CDR3 finishes, and the germline J gene fills in the end. The chain couples TRBV7-9 to TRBJ1-1; D is possibly TRBD1 (5 bases). The CDR3 contains 13 residues. Trimming took 5 bases from V and 4 from J, leaving 11 bases between them. CDR1 and CDR2 (germline): SEHNR, FQNEAQ (reference sequence). The CDR3 spells CASSPGHLTEAFF. CDR3 DNA (partial): TGTGCCAGCAGCCCTGGACACCTCACTGAA.

Of note for this clone: Sequencing ends 3 residues short of the CDR3 end; the germline J gene provides the rest. The chain employs TRBV29-1 and TRBJ1-2; 8 nucleotides line up with TRBD1. This CDR3 has 14 amino acids. Trimming cost V 2 bases and J 4 bases; bases outside gene matches: 6. Per the germline V gene, CDR1 is SQVTM and CDR2 is ANQGSEA. The CDR3 reads CSVETDREGYGYTF. The CDR3 bases that were read are TGCAGCGTTGAAACGGACAGGGAGGGCTATGGC.

CDR3: CASSLARGGGYNEQFF. The part of the CDR3 DNA that was read is TGCGCCAGCAGCTTGGCCAGAGGCGGGGGTTACAATGAG. V gene TRBV5-1 combines with J gene TRBJ2-1; 7 bases align to TRBD2. Read sequence stops 3 residues before the CDR3 end, and the germline J gene provides the missing end. The CDR3 has 16 residues. V shed 0 bases, J shed 4 bases, and the junction held 7 bases outside the gene matches. Germline loops: CDR1 SGHRS, CDR2 YFSETQ. Using reference TRBV5-1 and TRBJ2-1 for the parts outside the CDR3, the full variable domain is KAGVTQTPRYLIKTRGQQVTLSCSPISGHRSVSWYQQTPGQGLQFLFEYFSETQRNKGNFPGRFSGRQFSNSRSEMNVSTLELGDSALYLCASSLARGGGYNEQFFGPGTRLTVL.

A word on this clone: The CDR3 end is not reached by the read, which stops 3 residues before it; the germline J gene fills it in. The chain links TRBV5-4 to TRBJ1-1; TRBD1 is a possible D gene (6 bases). The germline gives CDR1 SGHNT, CDR2 YYREEE (reference sequence). The CDR3 has 14 amino acids. The CDR3 loop is CASSLGQGSPMAFF. Incomplete CDR3 DNA: TGTGCCAGCAGCTTGGGGCAGGGGTCCCCGATG.

Note on this clone: The read is 3 residues too short to cover the CDR3 end, so that end is filled in from the germline J gene. The chain recombines TRBV5-1 with TRBJ1-1; D ambiguous. The CDR3 is made up of 16 amino acids. Germline CDR1 is SGHRS and CDR2 is YFSETQ. The V gene lost 8 bases and the J gene lost 0 bases, with 20 bases spanning the gap. This CDR3 is CASSLSTSPMNTEAFF. The CDR3 DNA, read in part, is TGCGCCAGTTCACTTAGCACAAGCCCCATGAACACTGAA. The full variable domain, in which reference TRBV5-1 and TRBJ1-1 provide the parts outside the CDR3, is KAGVTQTPRYLIKTRGQQVTLSCSPISGHRSVSWYQQTPGQGLQFLFEYFSETQRNKGNFPGRFSGRQFSNSRSEMNVSTLELGDSALYLCASSLSTSPMNTEAFFGQGTRLTVV.

As regards this clone: The sequence runs out 3 residues before the end of the CDR3; the remainder is reconstructed from the germline J gene. The rearrangement links TRBV7-3 to TRBJ2-2; 11 bases are shared with TRBD2. Trimming removed 1 base from V and 6 bases from J; junction bases left unmatched: 16. CDR3 length: 20 residues. The germline gives CDR1 SGHTA, CDR2 FQGTGA. CDR3 amino acids: CASSLKSRTSGRRGPGELFF. The CDR3 bases that were read are TGTGCCAGCAGCTTAAAATCCCGAACTAGCGGGAGAAGGGGGCCCGGGGAG.

As regards this clone: The read terminates 3 residues ahead of where the CDR3 ends, so the germline J gene completes it. The chain carries TRBV6-2 or TRBV6-3 and TRBJ2-5; 13 nucleotides line up with TRBD2. This CDR3 has 15 amino acids. The V segment lost 5 bases and the J segment 1 base; nucleotides outside the gene matches: 1. Germline V gene sequence: CDR1 MNHEY, CDR2 SVGEGT. The CDR3 spells CASSTSGRAQETQYF. The sequenced CDR3 bases are TGTGCCAGCAGTACTAGCGGGAGGGCCCAAGAGACC.

Notes on this clone: From the germline J gene comes the end of the CDR3, since the read stops 3 residues before it. The chain recombines TRBV5-1 with TRBJ2-3; possibly TRBD1 for D (5 bases). Per the germline V gene, CDR1 is SGHRS and CDR2 is YFSETQ. The length of the CDR3 is 14 residues. The CDR3 bases that were read are TGCGCCAGCAGCTTGTACGGACACCAAGAGACG. As protein: CASSLYGHQET. The whole CDR3 is CASSLYGHQETQYF.

Worth noting for this clone: The sequence runs out 3 residues before the end of the CDR3; the remainder is reconstructed from the germline J gene. V usage is TRBV2 and J usage is TRBJ1-1; 8 bases fit TRBD1. The CDR3 has 16 residues. Germline CDR1 reads SNHLY; CDR2 reads FYNNEI. CDR3: CASIPGTGRGGWEAFF. CDR3 DNA (partial): TGTGCCAGCATCCCTGGGACAGGAAGAGGGGGCTGGGAA.

Worth noting for this clone: With the read ending 3 residues before the CDR3 end, the germline J gene is used to fill in that end. The V gene is TRBV7-2, the J gene TRBJ1-5, with D possibly matching TRBD1 (5 bases). The V end lost 1 base, the J end lost 7 bases, and 8 bases lay between the germline ends. Per the germline V gene, CDR1 is SGHTA and CDR2 is FQGNSA. The CDR3 sequence is 13 residues long. The part of the CDR3 DNA that was read is TGTGCCAGCAGCTTAGACAGGAACCAGCCC. Translating it yields CASSLDRNQP. The full CDR3 reads CASSLDRNQPQHF.

Remarks on this clone: The read ends 3 residues early relative to the CDR3; the germline J gene fills the gap. The V call is TRBV7-9, the J call TRBJ1-2; D remains unclear. Germline CDR1 SEHNR, CDR2 FQNEAQ (reference sequence). V lost 1 base, J lost 3 bases, and 12 bases lay in between. This CDR3 comprises 15 residues. This CDR3 reads CASSLGAGDDYGYTF. The DNA read from the CDR3 is TGTGCCAGCAGCTTAGGGGCGGGAGACGACTATGGC.

With respect to this clone: The junction departs from the called germline gene at one end, perhaps through a read error. Coverage ceases 3 residues before the CDR3 finishes, and the germline J gene fills in the end. This chain joins TRBV4-2 and TRBJ2-7; the match to TRBD2 covers 9 bases. The CDR3 consists of 16 residues. Germline-derived CDR1 and CDR2 are LGHNA and YNFKEQ. The CDR3 region is CASSQAPQAGGYEQYF. CDR3 DNA, as far as it was read: TGCGCCAGCAGCCAAGCCCCACAAGCGGGAGGCTACGAG.

Details on this clone: The read gets to within 3 residues of the CDR3 end, and the germline J gene fills in the rest. The V call is TRBV20-1, the J call TRBJ2-7; 8 bases align to TRBD1. Trimming removed 5 bases from V and 3 bases from J; junction bases left unmatched: 6. CDR3 length: 13 amino acids. Germline values: CDR1 DFQATT, CDR2 SNEGSKA (reference sequence). The sequenced part of the CDR3 DNA is TGCAGTGCTGGACAGGGCCCCCACTACGAG. Its protein is CSAGQGPHYE. The full CDR3 reads CSAGQGPHYEQYF.

Worth noting for this clone: The read gets to within 3 residues of the CDR3 end, and the germline J gene fills in the rest. The rearrangement joins TRBV2 to TRBJ2-2, with 8 bases identical to TRBD1. CDR1 and CDR2 (germline): SNHLY, FYNNEI. The CDR3 totals 16 residues. The junction had 4 bases not matched to a gene; V was cut back by 4 bases and J by 0 bases. The DNA read from the CDR3 is TGTGCCAGCAGTGTTACGACAGGGGCGAACACCGGGGAG. Its protein product is CASSVTTGANTGE. The entire CDR3 sequence reads CASSVTTGANTGELFF.

As to this clone: The missing CDR3 end, 3 residues past where the read stops, is filled in from the germline J gene. This sample also contains other DNA sequences that code for the same CDR3. The chain combines TRBV7-6 with TRBJ1-2; D unclear. Germline CDR1 is SGHVS and CDR2 is FNYEAQ. This CDR3 is built from 12 residues. CDR3 bases read: TGTGCCAGCAGCCATAGCTCCTACGAC. Its protein is CASSHSSYD. The entire CDR3 protein is CASSHSSYDYTF.

The CDR3 here is CASSERQGYYGYTF. The DNA read from the CDR3 is TGTGCCAGCAGTGAAAGACAGGGCTACTATGGC. V is TRBV6-1 and J is TRBJ1-2; TRBD1 aligns across 7 bases. The read comes to an end 3 residues before the CDR3 does, leaving the germline J gene to fill in the end. The junction had 3 bases not matched to a gene; V was cut back by 2 bases and J by 3 bases. Germline V CDR1 and CDR2: MNHNS, SASEGT. The CDR3 consists of 14 residues.

Worth noting for this clone: The CDR3 end falls 3 residues outside the read, so it is completed with the germline J gene. The J gene is TRBJ2-7, the V gene TRBV20-1; D is undetermined. CDR3 size: 12 residues. Germline lookup yields CDR1 DFQATT and CDR2 SNEGSKA (reference sequence). Trimming cost V 0 bases and J 6 bases, with 9 bases left between them. The CDR3 region is CSARERSTEQYF. CDR3 bases read: TGCAGTGCTAGAGAGAGAAGCACCGAG.